This passage covers 29 T cell receptor beta chains from one sample sequenced in a study of T cell responses to AZD1222 COVID-19 vaccine. Using immunoSEQ multiplex PCR, the repertoire was profiled, and TCRdb retains in-frame clones only, with some absent. The sample shows about 83,000 clones, roughly 90% of them seen only once. This specimen consisted of peripheral blood, obtained on day 0 of MenACWY control vaccination. These receptors all come from an adult in good health.

The V gene is TRBV4-3, the J gene TRBJ2-1; 12 bases agree with TRBD2. CDR3 length: 17 residues. Germline CDR1 reads LGHNA; CDR2 reads YSLEER. The V gene end was trimmed by 0 bases and the J gene end by 10 bases; junction bases not matched to a gene: 10. The CDR3 bases are TGCGCCAGCAGCCAAGAAGCCCCAACTAGCGGGAGGCGGGAGCAGTTCTTC. It translates to CASSQEAPTSGRREQFF.

CDR3 nucleotides: TGTGCCACAGCGCTCCGGACAGGGGGACAATTTGAAGCTTTCTTT. As protein: CATALRTGGQFEAFF. The chain recombines TRBV19 with TRBJ1-1; 10 positions agree with TRBD1. CDR3 length: 15 amino acids. The junction had 15 bases not matched to a gene; V was cut back by 10 bases and J by 7 bases. The germline V gene has CDR1 LNHDA and CDR2 SQIVND (reference sequence). Looking up the rest from reference TRBV19 and TRBJ1-1 gives the full variable domain: DGGITQSPKYLFRKEGQNVTLSCEQNLNHDAMYWYRQDPGQGLRLIYYSQIVNDFQKGDIAEGYSVSREKKESFPLTVTSAQKNPTAFYLCATALRTGGQFEAFFGQGTRLTVV.

The chain is built from TRBV6-5 and TRBJ2-7; unclear D gene. Between the trimmed V and J ends, which lost 0 bases and 0 bases, there was a span of 9 bases. CDR3 length equals 15 residues. The germline CDR1 and CDR2 sequences are MNHEY and SVGAGI. CDR3 protein: CASSYSTPSSYEQYF. In nucleotides, the CDR3 is TGTGCCAGCAGTTACTCGACTCCCAGCTCCTACGAGCAGTACTTC.

This clone came up a few times. The chain joins TRBV5-4 to TRBJ2-1; unclear D gene. V was shortened by 4 bases and J by 9 bases, with 14 bases between the two germline ends. The CDR3 is 13 amino acids. Germline loops: CDR1 SGHNT, CDR2 YYREEE (reference sequence). The CDR3 DNA follows: TGTGCCAGCAGCCCGGAAGGCTACGGTGAGCAGTTCTTC. This sequence encodes CASSPEGYGEQFF.

This chain connects TRBV15 to TRBJ1-6; D may be TRBD1 (5 bases). CDR1 is LNHNV, CDR2 YYDKDF, per germline (reference sequence). There are 12 residues in the CDR3. V gave up 7 bases and J gave up 8 bases, with 9 bases separating them. The CDR3 spells CATKGRDSPLHF. The CDR3 region has the DNA TGTGCCACCAAGGGACGGGATTCACCCCTCCACTTT.

The chain uses TRBV7-3 and TRBJ2-1; TRBD2 agrees at 7 bases. V trimming: 2 bases; J trimming: 3 bases; junction bases outside the gene matches: 4. Germline V gene data show CDR1 as SGHTA and CDR2 as FQGTGA. The CDR3 is made up of 15 amino acids. CDR3 bases: TGTGCCAGCAGCTTACTAGCGGCGATCTACAATGAGCAGTTCTTC. As protein: CASSLLAAIYNEQFF.

This chain uses TRBV18 with TRBJ2-2; D call uncertain. V lost 0 bases and J 1 base, leaving 9 bases between the germline ends. The germline V gene encodes CDR1 KGHSH and CDR2 LQKENI. This CDR3 has 16 amino acids. The CDR3 loop reads CASSPPHIGNTGELFF. As DNA, the CDR3 is TGTGCCAGCTCACCACCGCACATAGGGAACACCGGGGAGCTGTTTTTT.

This chain connects TRBV18 to TRBJ1-1; D may be TRBD1 (5 bases). The germline V gene has CDR1 KGHSH and CDR2 LQKENI. Trimming shortened V by 1 base and J by 3 bases, and 21 bases separated the two germline ends. The CDR3 sequence is 18 residues long. CDR3 sequence reads: CASSPLIQGPGGDTEAFF. The CDR3 DNA reads as TGTGCCAGCTCACCACTTATTCAGGGACCCGGGGGGGACACTGAAGCTTTCTTT. The whole variable domain, filled in from reference TRBV18 and TRBJ1-1, reads NAGVMQNPRHLVRRRGQEARLRCSPMKGHSHVYWYRQLPEEGLKFMVYLQKENIIDESGMPKERFSAEFPKEGPSILRIQQVVRGDSAAYFCASSPLIQGPGGDTEAFFGQGTRLTVV.

The chain recombines TRBV11-2 with TRBJ1-2; D possibly corresponds to TRBD1 (6 bases). V was shortened by 5 bases and J by 4 bases, with 14 bases between the two germline ends. Germline CDR1 SGHAT, CDR2 FQNNGV. The CDR3 loop spans 14 amino acids. CDR3 amino acids: CASSQTTGTYGYTF. In DNA, the CDR3 is TGTGCCAGCAGCCAGACGACAGGCACCTATGGCTACACCTTC.

This clone was recorded only once. CDR3 nucleotides: TGTGCCAGCAGCCGCGGGGTCTCCGAGCAGTACTTC. This encodes CASSRGVSEQYF. The chain uses TRBV7-8 and TRBJ2-7, with a possible D match to TRBD2 (6 bases). Germline V gene lookup returns CDR1 SGHVS and CDR2 FQNEAQ. V lost 5 bases, J lost 6 bases, and 11 bases lay in between. This CDR3 comprises 12 residues.

The chain links TRBV19 to TRBJ2-3; either TRBD1 or TRBD2 may supply D (5 bases each). Germline loops: CDR1 LNHDA, CDR2 SQIVND (reference sequence). CDR3 size: 19 residues. Trimming left V 4 bases short and J 0 bases short, with 23 bases between. The DNA of the CDR3 is TGTGCCAGTAGTAGAACCGGGACGGACGCGGTTGGGAGCACAGATACGCAGTATTTT. Encoded protein: CASSRTGTDAVGSTDTQYF.

The rearrangement uses TRBV13 and TRBJ2-3, with TRBD2 matching 8 bases. Germline CDR1 PRHDT, CDR2 FYEKMQ (reference sequence). J was trimmed by 5 bases and V by 3 bases; bases with no gene match: 7. The CDR3 contains 15 residues. CDR3: CASSFSGRAEDTQYF. The CDR3 DNA reads as TGTGCCAGCAGCTTTTCCGGGAGGGCCGAAGATACGCAGTATTTT.

J is TRBJ2-2 and V is TRBV27; D is unclear. CDR1 is MNHEY, CDR2 SMNVEV, per germline (reference sequence). The ends were cut back, 4 bases at V and 4 bases at J, with 10 bases in the middle. CDR3 size: 14 residues. CDR3 nucleotide sequence: TGTGCCAGCAGTTGGGGAAGGGCCACCGGGGAGCTGTTTTTT. This codes for CASSWGRATGELFF.

This clone occurred once. This chain uses TRBV5-1 with TRBJ2-7; 11 bases are a match to TRBD1. Germline CDR1 is SGHRS and CDR2 is YFSETQ. The V and J ends lost 2 bases and 5 bases, in that order; junction bases with no gene match: 12. The length of the CDR3 is 17 residues. This CDR3 reads CASSFLITGTGGDEQYF. In nucleotides, the CDR3 is TGCGCCAGCAGCTTTCTTATAACCGGGACAGGGGGAGACGAGCAGTACTTC.

The rearrangement links TRBV6-2 or TRBV6-3 to TRBJ2-7, with D unclear. CDR1 MNHEY and CDR2 SVGEGT come from the germline V gene. V dropped 2 bases and J dropped 4 bases, with 9 bases sitting between them. The CDR3 extends over 13 amino acids. The CDR3 DNA follows: TGTGCCAGCAGTTACGCGAAAGTTTACGAGCAGTACTTC. Translated, it gives CASSYAKVYEQYF.

The chain links TRBV27 to TRBJ1-1, with 9 bases fitting TRBD1. Germline values: CDR1 MNHEY, CDR2 SMNVEV (reference sequence). The CDR3 totals 12 residues. The V segment lost 5 bases and the J segment 8 bases; nucleotides outside the gene matches: 3. The CDR3 loop is CASSPQGAEAFF. Written as DNA, the CDR3 is TGTGCCAGCAGTCCACAGGGGGCAGAAGCTTTCTTT.

Only one count was recorded for this clone. The CDR3 loop reads CASSLGLEGYGYTF. The CDR3 DNA follows: TGTGCCAGCAGCTTGGGTCTGGAGGGCTATGGCTACACCTTC. The V call is TRBV5-5, the J call TRBJ1-2; D uncertain. Germline V lookup: CDR1 SGHKS, CDR2 YYEKEE (reference sequence). The CDR3 runs to 14 residues. V was clipped by 0 bases and J by 4 bases, with 10 bases between them.

Concerning this clone itself: The same CDR3 can be traced to other DNA sequences in this sample. The CDR3 DNA reads as TGTGCCAGCAGCCTAGCGGGCTACGAGCAGTACTTC. This codes for CASSLAGYEQYF. The chain recombines TRBV28 with TRBJ2-7; 8 nucleotides align to TRBD2. The germline V gene has CDR1 MDHEN and CDR2 SYDVKM. With V trimmed by 6 bases and J by 3 bases, 1 base remained unmatched. The CDR3 contains 12 residues.

The chain employs TRBV7-9 and TRBJ2-1; maybe TRBD2 (6 bases). Germline lookup yields CDR1 SEHNR and CDR2 FQNEAQ (reference sequence). The germline V and J ends were trimmed by 7 bases and 8 bases, with 24 bases remaining between them. The CDR3 extends over 16 amino acids. CDR3 nucleotides: TGTGCCAGCACCTCAACCCCGGGGGTAGGCCCGGATGAGCAGTTCTTC. It codes for CASTSTPGVGPDEQFF.

This clone was detected a few times. The gene calls are TRBV9 and TRBJ1-1; D not resolved. The length of the CDR3 is 14 residues. Per germline, CDR1 SGDLS and CDR2 YYNGEE. The V and J ends lost 0 bases and 3 bases respectively, with 9 bases between them. The DNA of the CDR3 is TGTGCCAGCAGCGTAGTTTCCCCCCACACTGAAGCTTTCTTT. This translates into CASSVVSPHTEAFF. Full variable domain (rest looked up from reference TRBV9 and TRBJ1-1): DSGVTQTPKHLITATGQRVTLRCSPRSGDLSVYWYQQSLDQGLQFLIQYYNGEERAKGNILERFSAQQFPDLHSELNLSSLELGDSALYFCASSVVSPHTEAFFGQGTRLTVV.

The chain is built from TRBV4-3 and TRBJ2-1; D is unclear. V was clipped by 0 bases and J by 5 bases, with 11 bases between them. This CDR3 is 15 amino acids long. In germline, CDR1 is LGHNA, CDR2 YSLEER. The CDR3 DNA reads TGCGCCAGCAGCCAAGATGGAAGACGGGACAATGAGCAGTTCTTC. It yields the protein CASSQDGRRDNEQFF.

The gene calls are TRBV19 and TRBJ2-1; D may be TRBD2 (6 bases). V was pared by 4 bases and J by 0 bases, with 22 bases between. Germline loops: CDR1 LNHDA, CDR2 SQIVND (reference sequence). The CDR3 extends over 19 amino acids. The chain's CDR3 is CASSREPLGGTSSYNEQFF. CDR3 bases: TGTGCCAGTAGTAGGGAGCCCTTGGGGGGTACAAGCTCCTACAATGAGCAGTTCTTC.

The chain joins TRBV9 to TRBJ2-7, with 7 bases identical to TRBD2. The CDR3 consists of 15 residues. With V trimmed by 0 bases and J by 2 bases, 5 bases remained unmatched. Per the germline V gene, CDR1 is SGDLS and CDR2 is YYNGEE. In nucleotides, the CDR3 is TGTGCCAGCAGCGTAGAGGCGGGAGTCCCCTACGAGCAGTACTTC. Translation: CASSVEAGVPYEQYF.

DNA of the CDR3: TGTGCCATCACCGAGGAGGGGCGCGCGCATGAGCAGTTCTTC. Its protein is CAITEEGRAHEQFF. The chain is built from TRBV10-3 and TRBJ2-1; D possibly corresponds to TRBD2 (6 bases). This CDR3 region has 14 residues. Germline V gene lookup returns CDR1 ENHRY and CDR2 SYGVKD. V was cut by 7 bases and J by 8 bases, with 18 bases left in between.

The chain has TRBV7-2 and TRBJ1-5; 10 bases agree with TRBD1. The V and J ends lost 5 bases and 5 bases, in that order; junction bases with no gene match: 0. CDR1 and CDR2 from the germline V gene are SGHTA and FQGNSA. The CDR3 is 13 amino acids. CDR3 in amino acids: CASSGTGDQPQHF. The DNA of the CDR3 is TGTGCCAGCAGCGGGACAGGGGATCAGCCCCAGCATTTT.

The chain is built from TRBV6-5 and TRBJ1-1, with 9 nucleotides matching TRBD1. The V gene end was trimmed by 7 bases and the J gene end by 3 bases; junction bases not matched to a gene: 9. Germline CDR1 reads MNHEY; CDR2 reads SVGAGI. This CDR3 contains 15 residues. CDR3 bases: TGTGCCAGCAAACGACAGGGGGTTAGCGACACTGAAGCTTTCTTT. This translates into CASKRQGVSDTEAFF.

The CDR3, as DNA: TGTGCCAGCACCACCATACCCCAAGCCTACGAGCAGTACTTC. It specifies CASTTIPQAYEQYF. J is TRBJ2-7 and V is TRBV5-5; the D is unclear. V lost 6 bases and J 2 bases, leaving 15 bases between the germline ends. Germline V gives CDR1 SGHKS, CDR2 YYEKEE (reference sequence). This CDR3 has 14 residues.

This clone turned up a few times. This chain joins TRBV28 and TRBJ1-4; a possible D gene is TRBD1 (6 bases). The CDR3 runs 16 residues. V lost 2 bases to trimming and J lost 2 bases, with 12 bases between them. From germline, CDR1 is MDHEN and CDR2 SYDVKM. The CDR3 reads CASSLGVGGTNEKLFF. DNA of the CDR3: TGTGCCAGCAGTTTAGGGGTAGGGGGGACTAATGAAAAACTGTTTTTT.

The chain carries TRBV5-1 and TRBJ1-2, with 9 bases identical to TRBD1. Germline assignment: CDR1 SGHRS and CDR2 YFSETQ. This CDR3 is built from 16 residues. J lost 3 bases, V lost 9 bases, and 15 bases had no gene match. In DNA, the CDR3 is TGCGCCACCTATGACATACCGGGACAGGGTCACTATGGCTACACCTTC. It yields the protein CATYDIPGQGHYGYTF. Complete variable domain (other parts from reference TRBV5-1 and TRBJ1-2): KAGVTQTPRYLIKTRGQQVTLSCSPISGHRSVSWYQQTPGQGLQFLFEYFSETQRNKGNFPGRFSGRQFSNSRSEMNVSTLELGDSALYLCATYDIPGQGHYGYTFGSGTRLTVV.